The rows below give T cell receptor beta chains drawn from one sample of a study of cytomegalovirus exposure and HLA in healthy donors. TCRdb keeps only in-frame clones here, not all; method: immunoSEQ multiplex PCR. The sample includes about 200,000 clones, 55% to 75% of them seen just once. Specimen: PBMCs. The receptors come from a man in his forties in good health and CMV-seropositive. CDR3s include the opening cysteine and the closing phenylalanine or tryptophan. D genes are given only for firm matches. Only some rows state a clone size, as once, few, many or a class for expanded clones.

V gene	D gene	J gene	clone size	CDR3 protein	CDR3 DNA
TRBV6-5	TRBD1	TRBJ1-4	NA	CASRTRDREEKLFF	TGTGCCAGCAGGACCCGGGACAGGGAAGAAAAACTGTTTTTT
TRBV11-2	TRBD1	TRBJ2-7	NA	CASSLVASGTGPYEQYF	TGTGCCAGCAGCTTAGTAGCGTCCGGGACAGGGCCCTACGAGCAGTACTTC
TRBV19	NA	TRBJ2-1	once	CASSIGQGGRQFF	TGTGCCAGTAGTATCGGGCAGGGAGGTCGGCAGTTCTTC
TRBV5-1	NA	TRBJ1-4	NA	CASSSDTPEEKLFF	TGCGCCAGCAGCTCTGACACGCCTGAAGAAAAACTGTTTTTT
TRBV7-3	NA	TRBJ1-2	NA	CASSFTAAAGYTF	TGTGCCAGCAGCTTCACGGCTGCGGCCGGCTACACCTTC
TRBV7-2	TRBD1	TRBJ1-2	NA	CASSRTTGDNYGYTF	TGTGCCAGCAGTCGTACGACAGGGGATAACTATGGCTACACCTTC
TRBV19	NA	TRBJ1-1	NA	CASSQGLNTEAFF	TGTGCCAGTAGTCAGGGTTTGAACACTGAAGCTTTCTTT
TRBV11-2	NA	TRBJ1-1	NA	CASSLTVEAFF	TGTGCCAGCAGCTTAACAGTTGAAGCTTTCTTT
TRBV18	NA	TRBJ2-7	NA	CASSLSRTEYTYEQYF	TGTGCCAGCTCACTTTCACGGACAGAGTATACCTACGAGCAGTACTTC
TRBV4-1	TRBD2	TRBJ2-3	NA	CASSQDSLAGGATDTQYF	TGCGCCAGCAGCCAAGATAGCCTAGCGGGGGGTGCCACAGATACGCAGTATTTT
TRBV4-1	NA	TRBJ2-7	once	CASSQATGTYEQYF	TGCGCCAGCAGCCAAGCAACGGGGACCTACGAGCAGTACTTC
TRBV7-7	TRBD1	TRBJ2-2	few	CASSRQGADTGELFF	TGTGCCAGCAGCCGACAGGGGGCGGACACCGGGGAGCTGTTTTTT
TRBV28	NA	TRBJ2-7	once	CASSGKMGHLEKLRSYEQYF	TGTGCCAGCAGTGGAAAAATGGGACACCTGGAAAAGTTAAGGTCCTACGAGCAGTACTTC
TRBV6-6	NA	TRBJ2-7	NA	CASSALQGLPTDEQYF	TGTGCCAGCAGTGCCTTACAGGGACTACCAACGGACGAGCAGTACTTC
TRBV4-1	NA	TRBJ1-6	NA	CASSHGIASYNSPLHF	TGCGCCAGCAGCCACGGTATTGCTTCCTATAATTCACCCCTCCACTTT
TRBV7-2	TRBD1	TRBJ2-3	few	CASSLLGTGIPDTQYF	TGTGCCAGCAGCTTACTCGGGACAGGGATTCCAGATACGCAGTATTTT
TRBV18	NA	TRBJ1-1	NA	CASSERGHNTEAFF	TGTGCCAGCTCAGAAAGGGGACACAACACTGAAGCTTTCTTT
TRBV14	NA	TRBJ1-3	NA	CASSQVRGVSGNTIYF	TGTGCCAGCAGCCAAGTCAGGGGCGTCTCTGGAAACACCATATATTTT
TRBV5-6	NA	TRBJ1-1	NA	CASSLREVRVVAEAFF	TGTGCCAGCAGCTTGCGCGAGGTCAGGGTGGTGGCTGAAGCTTTCTTT
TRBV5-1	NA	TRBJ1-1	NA	CASSLDGSTEAFF	TGCGCCAGCAGCTTGGACGGGAGCACTGAAGCTTTCTTT
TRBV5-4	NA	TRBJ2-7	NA	CASSLGTGTYEQYF	TGTGCCAGCAGCTTGGGAACGGGAACCTACGAGCAGTACTTC
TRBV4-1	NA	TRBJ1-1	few	CASSQLWGQLPIF	TGCGCCAGCAGCCAACTCTGGGGACAACTACCAATCTTT
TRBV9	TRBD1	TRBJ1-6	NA	CASSQDRGVAPLHF	TGTGCCAGCAGCCAGGACAGGGGTGTCGCACCCCTCCACTTT
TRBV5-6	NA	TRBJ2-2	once	CASTWDTNTGELFF	TGTGCCAGCACCTGGGACACGAACACCGGGGAGCTGTTTTTT
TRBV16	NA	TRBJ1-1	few	CASSHSGGGDAFF	TGTGCCAGCAGCCACTCGGGGGGTGGTGACGCTTTCTTT
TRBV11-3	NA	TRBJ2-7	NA	CASSRRGSYEQYF	TGTGCCAGCAGCCGCAGGGGAAGCTACGAGCAGTACTTC
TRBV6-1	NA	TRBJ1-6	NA	CASSELGEGSPLHF	TGTGCCAGCAGTGAATTGGGGGAGGGTTCACCCCTCCACTTT